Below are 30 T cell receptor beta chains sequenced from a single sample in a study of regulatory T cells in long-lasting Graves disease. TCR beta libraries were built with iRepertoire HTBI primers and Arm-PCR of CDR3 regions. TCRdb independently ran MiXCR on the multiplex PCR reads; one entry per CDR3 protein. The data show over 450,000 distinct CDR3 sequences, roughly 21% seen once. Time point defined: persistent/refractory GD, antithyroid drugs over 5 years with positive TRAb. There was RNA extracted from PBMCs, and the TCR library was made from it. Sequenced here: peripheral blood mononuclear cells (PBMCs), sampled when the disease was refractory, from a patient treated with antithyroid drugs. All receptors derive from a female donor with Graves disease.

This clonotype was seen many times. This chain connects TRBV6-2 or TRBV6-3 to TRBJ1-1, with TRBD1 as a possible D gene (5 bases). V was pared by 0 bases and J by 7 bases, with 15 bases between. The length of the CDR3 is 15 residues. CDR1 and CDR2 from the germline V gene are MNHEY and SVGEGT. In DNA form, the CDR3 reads TGTGCCAGCAGTTACTCGGGTACGGGGCCCGATGAAGCTTTCTTT. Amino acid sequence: CASSYSGTGPDEAFF.

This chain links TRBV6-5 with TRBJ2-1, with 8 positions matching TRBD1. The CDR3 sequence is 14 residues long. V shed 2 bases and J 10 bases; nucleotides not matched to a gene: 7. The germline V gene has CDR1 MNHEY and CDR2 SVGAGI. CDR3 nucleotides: TGTGCCAGCAGTTACCGGACAGGGCTGGGGGAGCAGTTCTTC. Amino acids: CASSYRTGLGEQFF.

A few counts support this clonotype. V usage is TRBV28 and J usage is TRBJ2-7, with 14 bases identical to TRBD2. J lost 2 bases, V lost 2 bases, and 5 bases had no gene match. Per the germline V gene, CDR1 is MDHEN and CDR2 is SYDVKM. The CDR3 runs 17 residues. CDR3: CASSLNRLAGGTYEQYF. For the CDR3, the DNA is TGTGCCAGCAGTTTAAATAGACTAGCGGGGGGGACCTACGAGCAGTACTTC. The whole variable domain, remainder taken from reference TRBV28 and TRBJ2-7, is DVKVTQSSRYLVKRTGEKVFLECVQDMDHENMFWYRQDPGLGLRLIYFSYDVKMKEKGDIPEGYSVSREKKERFSLILESASTNQTSMYLCASSLNRLAGGTYEQYFGPGTRLTVT.

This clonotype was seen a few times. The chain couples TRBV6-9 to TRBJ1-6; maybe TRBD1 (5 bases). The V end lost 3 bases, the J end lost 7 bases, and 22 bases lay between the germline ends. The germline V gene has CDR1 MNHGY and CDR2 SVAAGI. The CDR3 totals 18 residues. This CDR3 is CASSYSPTVLSTNSPLHF. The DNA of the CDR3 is TGTGCCAGCAGTTACAGCCCGACAGTCCTAAGCACCAATTCACCCCTCCACTTT.

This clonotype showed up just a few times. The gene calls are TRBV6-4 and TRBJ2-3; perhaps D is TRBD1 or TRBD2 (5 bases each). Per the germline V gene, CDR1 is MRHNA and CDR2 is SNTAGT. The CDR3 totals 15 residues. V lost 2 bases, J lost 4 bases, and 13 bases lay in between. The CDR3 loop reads CASSDNNWGSDTQYF. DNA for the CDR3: TGTGCCAGCAGTGACAATAATTGGGGGTCAGATACGCAGTATTTT.

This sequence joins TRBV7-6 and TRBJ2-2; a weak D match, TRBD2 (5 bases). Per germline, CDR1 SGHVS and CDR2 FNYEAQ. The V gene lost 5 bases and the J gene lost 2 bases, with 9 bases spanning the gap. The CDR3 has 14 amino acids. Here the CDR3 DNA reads TGTGCCAGCAGCGTGGACTTAAACACCGGGGAGCTGTTTTTT. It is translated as CASSVDLNTGELFF.

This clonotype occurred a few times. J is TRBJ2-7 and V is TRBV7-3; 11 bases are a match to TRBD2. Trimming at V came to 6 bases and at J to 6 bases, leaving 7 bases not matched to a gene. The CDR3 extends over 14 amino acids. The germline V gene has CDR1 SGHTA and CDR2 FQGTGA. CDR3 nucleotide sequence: TGTGCCAGCAGTTACGTAGCGGGAGGGGTCGAGCAGTACTTC. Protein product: CASSYVAGGVEQYF.

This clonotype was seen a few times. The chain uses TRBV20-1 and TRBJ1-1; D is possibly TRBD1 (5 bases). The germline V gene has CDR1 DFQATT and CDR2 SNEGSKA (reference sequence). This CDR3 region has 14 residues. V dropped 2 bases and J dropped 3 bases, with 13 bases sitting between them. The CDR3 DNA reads TGCAGTGCTAGACCCATCAGGGAGTACACTGAAGCTTTCTTT. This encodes CSARPIREYTEAFF.

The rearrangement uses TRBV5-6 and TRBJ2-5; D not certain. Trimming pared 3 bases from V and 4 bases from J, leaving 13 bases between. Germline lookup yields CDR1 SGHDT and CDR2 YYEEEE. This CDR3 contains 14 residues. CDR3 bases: TGTGCCAGCAGCTCGGTCAGGACGACAGAGACCCAGTACTTC. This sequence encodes CASSSVRTTETQYF.

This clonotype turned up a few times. CDR3 nucleotides: TGTGCCATCAGTGAGTCTTCTAATGAAAAACTGTTTTTT. Residues: CAISESSNEKLFF. The chain couples TRBV10-3 to TRBJ1-4; D is uncertain. The CDR3 loop spans 13 amino acids. V lost 0 bases and J lost 3, with 2 bases in between. The germline V gene encodes CDR1 ENHRY and CDR2 SYGVKD.

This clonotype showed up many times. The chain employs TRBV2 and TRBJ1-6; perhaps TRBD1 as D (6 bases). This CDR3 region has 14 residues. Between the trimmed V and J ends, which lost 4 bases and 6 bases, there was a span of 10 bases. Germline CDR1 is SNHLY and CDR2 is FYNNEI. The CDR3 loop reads CASSVSRGNSPLHF. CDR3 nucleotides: TGTGCCAGCAGTGTGTCCAGGGGTAATTCACCCCTCCACTTT.

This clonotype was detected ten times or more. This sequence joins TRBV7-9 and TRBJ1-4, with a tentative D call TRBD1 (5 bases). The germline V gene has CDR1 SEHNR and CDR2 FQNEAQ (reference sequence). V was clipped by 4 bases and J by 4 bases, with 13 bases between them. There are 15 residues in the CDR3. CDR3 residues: CASSYRDRGNEKLFF. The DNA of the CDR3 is TGTGCCAGCAGCTACCGGGACCGCGGTAATGAAAAACTGTTTTTT. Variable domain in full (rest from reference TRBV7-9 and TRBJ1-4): DTGVSQNPRHKITKRGQNVTFRCDPISEHNRLYWYRQTLGQGPEFLTYFQNEAQLEKSRLLSDRFSAERPKGSFSTLEIQRTEQGDSAMYLCASSYRDRGNEKLFFGSGTQLSVL.

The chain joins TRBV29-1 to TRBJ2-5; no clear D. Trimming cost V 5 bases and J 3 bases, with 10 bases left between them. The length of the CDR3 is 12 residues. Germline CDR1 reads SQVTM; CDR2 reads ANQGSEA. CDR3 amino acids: CSVTPPEETQYF. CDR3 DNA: TGCAGCGTTACCCCACCCGAAGAGACCCAGTACTTC.

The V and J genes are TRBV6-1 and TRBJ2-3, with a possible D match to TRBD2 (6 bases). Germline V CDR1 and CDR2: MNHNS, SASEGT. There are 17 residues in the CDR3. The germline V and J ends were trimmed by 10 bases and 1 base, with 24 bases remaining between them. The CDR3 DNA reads TGTGCCACGCGATGGATGGGGACTTTTTCCCGCACAGATACGCAGTATTTT. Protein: CATRWMGTFSRTDTQYF.

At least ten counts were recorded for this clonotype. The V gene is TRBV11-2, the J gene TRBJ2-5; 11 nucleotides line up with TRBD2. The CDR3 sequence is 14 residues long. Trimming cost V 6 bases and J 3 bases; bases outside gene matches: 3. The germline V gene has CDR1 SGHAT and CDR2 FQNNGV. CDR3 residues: CASRILAGEETQYF. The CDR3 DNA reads TGTGCCAGCAGGATACTAGCGGGGGAAGAGACCCAGTACTTC.

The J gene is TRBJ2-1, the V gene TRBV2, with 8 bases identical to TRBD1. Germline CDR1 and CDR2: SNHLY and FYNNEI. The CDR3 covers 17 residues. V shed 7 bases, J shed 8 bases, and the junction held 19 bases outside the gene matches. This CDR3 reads CASTPWRSDRGGDEQFF. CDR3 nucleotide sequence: TGTGCCAGCACCCCGTGGAGGAGTGACAGGGGTGGCGATGAGCAGTTCTTC. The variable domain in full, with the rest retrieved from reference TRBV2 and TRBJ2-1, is EPEVTQTPSHQVTQMGQEVILRCVPISNHLYFYWYRQILGQKVEFLVSFYNNEISEKSEIFDDQFSVERPDGSNFTLKIRSTKLEDSAMYFCASTPWRSDRGGDEQFFGPGTRLTVL.

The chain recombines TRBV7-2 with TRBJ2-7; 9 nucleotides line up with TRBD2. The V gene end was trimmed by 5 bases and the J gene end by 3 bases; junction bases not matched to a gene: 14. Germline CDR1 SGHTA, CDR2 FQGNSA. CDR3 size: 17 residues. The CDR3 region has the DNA TGTGCCAGCAGCCCTGAGGGCCTAGCGGGGTTCGTCTACGAGCAGTACTTC. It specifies CASSPEGLAGFVYEQYF.

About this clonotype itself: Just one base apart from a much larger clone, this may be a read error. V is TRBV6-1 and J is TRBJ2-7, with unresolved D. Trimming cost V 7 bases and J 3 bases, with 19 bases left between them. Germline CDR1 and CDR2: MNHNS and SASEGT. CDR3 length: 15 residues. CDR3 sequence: CASTPWVGLFYEQYF. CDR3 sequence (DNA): TGTGCCAGCACCCCGTGGGTTGGGCTATTCTACGAGCAGTACTTC.

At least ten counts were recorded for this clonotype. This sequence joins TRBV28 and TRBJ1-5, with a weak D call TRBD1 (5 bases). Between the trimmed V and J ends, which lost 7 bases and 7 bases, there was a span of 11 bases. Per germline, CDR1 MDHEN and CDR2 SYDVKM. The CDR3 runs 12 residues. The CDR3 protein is CASISGRQPQHF. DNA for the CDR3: TGTGCCAGCATCTCGGGGCGACAGCCCCAGCATTTT.

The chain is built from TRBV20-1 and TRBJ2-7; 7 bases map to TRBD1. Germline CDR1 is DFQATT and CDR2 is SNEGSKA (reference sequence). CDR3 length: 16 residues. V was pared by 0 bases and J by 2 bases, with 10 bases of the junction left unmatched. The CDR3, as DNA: TGCAGTGCTAGAGACCGGAGGATCGACAGGGCCTACGAGCAGTACTTC. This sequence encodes CSARDRRIDRAYEQYF.

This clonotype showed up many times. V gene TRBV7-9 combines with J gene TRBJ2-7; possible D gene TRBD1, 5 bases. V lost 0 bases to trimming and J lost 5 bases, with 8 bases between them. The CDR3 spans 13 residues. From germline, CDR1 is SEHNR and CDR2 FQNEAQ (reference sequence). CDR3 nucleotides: TGTGCCAGCAGCTTAGCCAGGGATCACGAGCAGTACTTC. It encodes CASSLARDHEQYF.

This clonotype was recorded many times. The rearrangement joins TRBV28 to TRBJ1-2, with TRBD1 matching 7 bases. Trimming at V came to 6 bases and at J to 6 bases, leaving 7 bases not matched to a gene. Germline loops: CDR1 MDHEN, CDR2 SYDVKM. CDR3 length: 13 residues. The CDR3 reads CASRWTGVHGYTF. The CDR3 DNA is TGTGCCAGCAGATGGACAGGAGTACATGGCTACACCTTC.

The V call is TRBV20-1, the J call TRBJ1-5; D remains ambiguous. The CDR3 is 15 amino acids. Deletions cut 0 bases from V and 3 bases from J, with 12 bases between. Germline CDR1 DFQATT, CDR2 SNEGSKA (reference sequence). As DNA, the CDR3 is TGCAGTGCTAGAGATCCCACAGAAGACAATCAGCCCCAGCATTTT. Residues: CSARDPTEDNQPQHF.

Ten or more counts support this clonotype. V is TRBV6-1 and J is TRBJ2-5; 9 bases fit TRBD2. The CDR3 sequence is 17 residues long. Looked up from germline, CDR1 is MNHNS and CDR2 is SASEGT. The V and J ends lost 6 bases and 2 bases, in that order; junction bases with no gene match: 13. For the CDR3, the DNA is TGTGCCAGCAGGCACCCGATGATTAGCGGGGGACAAGAGACCCAGTACTTC. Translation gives CASRHPMISGGQETQYF.

This CDR3 reads CASSEAPPGAQMPQHF. The CDR3, as DNA: TGTGCCAGCAGTGAAGCACCCCCGGGAGCCCAGATGCCCCAGCATTTT. V gene TRBV2 combines with J gene TRBJ1-5; the D is unclear. CDR1 is SNHLY, CDR2 FYNNEI, per germline. V gave up 0 bases and J gave up 9 bases, with 18 bases separating them. The CDR3 totals 16 residues.

The CDR3 spells CASSLVTDGNTIYF. The DNA of the CDR3 is TGTGCCAGCAGCTTGGTGACAGATGGAAACACCATATATTTT. The chain has TRBV5-5 and TRBJ1-3; D is perhaps TRBD1 (5 bases). Germline V gene lookup returns CDR1 SGHKS and CDR2 YYEKEE (reference sequence). V lost 0 bases to trimming and J lost 3 bases, with 7 bases between them. The CDR3 contains 14 residues.

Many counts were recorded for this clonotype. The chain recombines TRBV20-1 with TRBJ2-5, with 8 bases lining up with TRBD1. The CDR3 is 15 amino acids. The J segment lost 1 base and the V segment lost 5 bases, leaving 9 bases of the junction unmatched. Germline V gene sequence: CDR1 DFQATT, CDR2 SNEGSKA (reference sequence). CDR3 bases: TGCAGTGCTTACTCCCGCACAGGGGGCCAAGAGACCCAGTACTTC. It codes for CSAYSRTGGQETQYF.

CDR3 in DNA: TGCGCCAGCCGGTCGGGACAGGGTAGGTACGAGCAGTACTTC. As protein: CASRSGQGRYEQYF. The V and J genes are TRBV5-1 and TRBJ2-7, with 9 nucleotides matching TRBD1. Germline V gene sequence: CDR1 SGHRS, CDR2 YFSETQ. The J segment lost 4 bases and the V segment lost 7 bases, leaving 9 bases of the junction unmatched. The CDR3 has 14 amino acids.

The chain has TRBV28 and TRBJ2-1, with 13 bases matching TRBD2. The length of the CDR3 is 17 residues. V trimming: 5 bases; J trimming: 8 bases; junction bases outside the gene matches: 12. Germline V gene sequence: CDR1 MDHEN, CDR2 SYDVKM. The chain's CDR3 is CASSTCWTSGRGDEQFF. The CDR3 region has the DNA TGTGCCAGCAGTACCTGCTGGACTAGCGGGAGAGGAGATGAGCAGTTCTTC.

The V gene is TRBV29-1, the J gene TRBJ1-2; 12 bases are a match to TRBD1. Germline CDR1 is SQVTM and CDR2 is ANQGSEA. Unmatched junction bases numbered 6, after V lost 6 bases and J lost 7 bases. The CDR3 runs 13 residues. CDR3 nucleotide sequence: TGCAGCGTCCCCGGGACAGGGGGCTTTGGCTACACCTTC. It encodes CSVPGTGGFGYTF.